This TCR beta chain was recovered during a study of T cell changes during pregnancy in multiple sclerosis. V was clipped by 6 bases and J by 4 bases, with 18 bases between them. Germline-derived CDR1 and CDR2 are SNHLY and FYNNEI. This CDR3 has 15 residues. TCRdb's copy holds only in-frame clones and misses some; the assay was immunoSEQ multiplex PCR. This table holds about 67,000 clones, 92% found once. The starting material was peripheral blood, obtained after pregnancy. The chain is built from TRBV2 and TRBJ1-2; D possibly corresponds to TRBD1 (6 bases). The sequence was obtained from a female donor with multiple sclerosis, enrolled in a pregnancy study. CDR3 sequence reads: CASSAEQGSAYGYTF. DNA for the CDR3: TGTGCCAGCAGCGCCGAACAGGGTTCGGCCTATGGCTACACCTTC. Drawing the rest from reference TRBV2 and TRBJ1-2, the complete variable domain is EPEVTQTPSHQVTQMGQEVILRCVPISNHLYFYWYRQILGQKVEFLVSFYNNEISEKSEIFDDQFSVERPDGSNFTLKIRSTKLEDSAMYFCASSAEQGSAYGYTFGSGTRLTVV.